A selection of T cell receptor beta chains follows, all from one sample in a study of shared clonotypes between healthy human individuals. Produced via immunoSEQ multiplex PCR; TCRdb's table is partial and in-frame only. The sample yields over 300,000 clones, about nine tenths seen once. Material: memory CD8+ T cells sorted from blood. The receptors shown here come from a man between 18 and 35 years old in good health. Each CDR3 is given with its conserved first and last residue. The D gene is left open where the match is weak. Expanded clones are given a class, and other clones once, few, many or no size at all.

size,D,V,J,CDR3,DNA
NA,TRBD1,TRBV6-6,TRBJ1-1,CASSYWDSKGEAFF,TGTGCCAGCAGTTACTGGGACAGCAAAGGTGAAGCTTTCTTT
NA,TRBD2,TRBV7-8,TRBJ2-1,CASSLKGLAGVSSYNEQFF,TGTGCCAGCAGCTTAAAAGGCCTAGCGGGGGTGAGCTCCTACAATGAGCAGTTCTTC
NA,NA,TRBV29-1,TRBJ2-7,CSVGTYEQYF,TGCAGCGTCGGGACCTACGAGCAGTACTTC
NA,NA,TRBV12-1,TRBJ1-1,CASSSGQDDTEAFF,TGTGCCAGCAGCTCGGGACAGGACGATACTGAAGCTTTCTTT
NA,NA,TRBV9,TRBJ2-3,CASSEWGRDLTDTQYF,TGTGCCAGCAGCGAGTGGGGGCGAGACTTGACAGATACGCAGTATTTT
few,TRBD1,TRBV4-3,TRBJ2-7,CASSQDTGQGAREQYF,TGCGCCAGCAGCCAAGATACCGGACAGGGGGCGAGGGAGCAGTACTTC
once,TRBD1,TRBV9,TRBJ2-7,CASSVRPSPGQGVYEQYF,TGTGCCAGCAGCGTCCGACCCTCCCCGGGACAGGGAGTTTACGAGCAGTACTTC
NA,TRBD2,TRBV5-5,TRBJ2-7,CASSFSLWGSGAYEQYF,TGTGCCAGCAGCTTTTCGCTCTGGGGTAGCGGGGCCTACGAGCAGTACTTC
NA,NA,TRBV5-6,TRBJ2-7,CASSLRGLSIYEQYF,TGTGCCAGCAGCTTAAGAGGGCTCTCAATCTACGAGCAGTACTTC
NA,NA,TRBV9,TRBJ2-5,CASSAQQDQETQYF,TGTGCCAGCAGCGCCCAACAAGACCAAGAGACCCAGTACTTC
NA,NA,TRBV27,TRBJ2-5,CASSPNWDGQETQYF,TGTGCCAGCAGCCCCAATTGGGACGGCCAAGAGACCCAGTACTTC
once,TRBD2,TRBV19,TRBJ2-7,CASSTALGRNEQYF,TGTGCCAGTAGTACCGCTCTCGGGAGGAACGAGCAGTACTTC
once,TRBD2,TRBV7-6,TRBJ2-1,CASSLAGGPVEQFF,TGTGCCAGCAGCTTAGCGGGAGGGCCGGTTGAGCAGTTCTTC
NA,NA,TRBV5-6,TRBJ2-7,CASSFGGTGEQYF,TGTGCCAGCAGCTTTGGCGGGACGGGCGAGCAGTACTTC
NA,NA,TRBV27,TRBJ1-5,CASSLLGSNQPQHF,TGTGCCAGCAGTTTATTGGGGAGCAATCAGCCCCAGCATTTT
NA,NA,TRBV7-9,TRBJ1-1,CASSLEGTKNTEAFF,TGTGCCAGCAGCTTAGAGGGAACAAAGAACACTGAAGCTTTCTTT
NA,TRBD1,TRBV11-2,TRBJ1-4,CASSLWTGGNEKLFF,TGTGCCAGCAGCTTGTGGACAGGGGGTAATGAAAAACTGTTTTTT
NA,NA,TRBV7-9,TRBJ2-3,CASSFYTDTQYF,TGTGCCAGCAGCTTTTACACAGATACGCAGTATTTT
NA,NA,TRBV27,TRBJ2-3,CASSWGYWGTDTQYF,TGTGCCAGCAGTTGGGGATATTGGGGCACAGATACGCAGTATTTT
NA,NA,TRBV10-1,TRBJ2-2,CASSESGQNTGELFF,TGCGCCAGCAGTGAGTCAGGCCAGAACACCGGGGAGCTGTTTTTT
NA,TRBD1,TRBV25-1,TRBJ1-2,CASHTGGAHYGYTF,TGTGCCAGCCATACAGGGGGCGCTCACTATGGCTACACCTTC
NA,NA,TRBV7-9,TRBJ2-2,CASSPIDTGELFF,TGTGCCAGCAGCCCTATCGACACCGGGGAGCTGTTTTTT
NA,NA,TRBV6-1,TRBJ1-5,CASSEGARQAQHF,TGTGCCAGCAGCGAAGGGGCGAGACAGGCCCAGCATTTT
once,TRBD1,TRBV7-9,TRBJ2-5,CASSWTGTGFQETQYF,TGTGCCAGCAGCTGGACCGGGACAGGGTTCCAAGAGACCCAGTACTTC
once,TRBD2,TRBV27,TRBJ2-7,CASSLSGGAGKGEQYF,TGTGCCAGCAGTTTATCCGGGGGGGCGGGAAAAGGGGAGCAGTACTTC
NA,NA,TRBV4-1,TRBJ2-7,CASSQKDGSYEQYF,TGCGCCAGCAGCCAAAAAGACGGTTCCTACGAGCAGTACTTC
NA,NA,TRBV25-1,TRBJ2-7,CASSEGSSYEQYF,TGTGCCAGCAGTGAAGGCAGTTCCTACGAGCAGTACTTC
few,NA,TRBV6-1,TRBJ2-4,CASSDPGNIQYF,TGTGCCAGCAGTGACCCGGGGAACATTCAGTACTTC
NA,NA,TRBV10-3,TRBJ2-5,CAISAPGTGKSTQYF,TGTGCCATCAGTGCCCCCGGGACTGGCAAGTCAACCCAGTACTTC
NA,TRBD2,TRBV15,TRBJ2-3,CATLQWSSGGWDTQYF,TGTGCCACCCTCCAGTGGTCTAGCGGGGGGTGGGATACGCAGTATTTT
NA,TRBD1,TRBV5-6,TRBJ2-7,CASSLGTGGFYEQYF,TGTGCCAGCAGCTTGGGGACAGGGGGGTTCTACGAGCAGTACTTC
NA,NA,TRBV10-3,TRBJ1-4,CAISEAATNEKLFF,TGTGCCATCAGTGAGGCGGCAACTAATGAAAAACTGTTTTTT
NA,NA,TRBV19,TRBJ1-6,CASSISGNLNSPLHF,TGTGCCAGTAGTATATCAGGGAACCTTAATTCACCCCTCCACTTT
NA,NA,TRBV5-1,TRBJ2-3,CASTRQGTDTQYF,TGCGCCAGCACAAGACAGGGCACAGATACGCAGTATTTT
NA,NA,TRBV5-1,TRBJ2-2,CASSPPGTGELFF,TGCGCCAGCAGTCCGCCAGGGACCGGGGAGCTGTTTTTT
NA,NA,TRBV6-1,TRBJ1-2,CASSESPGANYGYTF,TGTGCCAGCAGTGAATCGCCCGGAGCTAACTATGGCTACACCTTC